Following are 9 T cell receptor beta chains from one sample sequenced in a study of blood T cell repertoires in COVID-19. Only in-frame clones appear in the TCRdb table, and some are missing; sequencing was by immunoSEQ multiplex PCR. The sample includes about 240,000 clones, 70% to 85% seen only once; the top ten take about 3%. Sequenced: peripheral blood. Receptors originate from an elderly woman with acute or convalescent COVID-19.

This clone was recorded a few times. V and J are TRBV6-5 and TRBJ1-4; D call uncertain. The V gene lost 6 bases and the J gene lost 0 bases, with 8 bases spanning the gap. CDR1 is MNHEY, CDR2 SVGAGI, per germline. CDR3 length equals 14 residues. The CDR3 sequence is CASRALATNEKLFF. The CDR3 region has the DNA TGTGCCAGCAGGGCCCTAGCAACTAATGAAAAACTGTTTTTT.

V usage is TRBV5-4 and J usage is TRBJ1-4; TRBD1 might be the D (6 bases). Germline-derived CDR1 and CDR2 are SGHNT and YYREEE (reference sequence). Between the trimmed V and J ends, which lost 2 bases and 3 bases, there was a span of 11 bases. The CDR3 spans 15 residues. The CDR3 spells CASSFLGGPNEKLFF. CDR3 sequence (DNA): TGTGCCAGCAGCTTCCTCGGGGGGCCTAATGAAAAACTGTTTTTT.

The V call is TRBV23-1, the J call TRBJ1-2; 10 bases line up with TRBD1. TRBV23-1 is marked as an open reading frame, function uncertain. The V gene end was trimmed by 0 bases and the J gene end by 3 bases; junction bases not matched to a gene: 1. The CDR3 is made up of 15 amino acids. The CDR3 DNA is TGCGCCAGCAGTCAATCGGGACAGGGGTACTATGGCTACACCTTC. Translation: CASSQSGQGYYGYTF.

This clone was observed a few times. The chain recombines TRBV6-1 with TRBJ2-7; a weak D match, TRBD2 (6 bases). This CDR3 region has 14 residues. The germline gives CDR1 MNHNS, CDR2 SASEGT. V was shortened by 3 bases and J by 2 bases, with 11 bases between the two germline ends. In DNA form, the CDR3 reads TGTGCCAGCAGTGATCAGGGAGGCGCCTACGAGCAGTACTTC. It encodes CASSDQGGAYEQYF.

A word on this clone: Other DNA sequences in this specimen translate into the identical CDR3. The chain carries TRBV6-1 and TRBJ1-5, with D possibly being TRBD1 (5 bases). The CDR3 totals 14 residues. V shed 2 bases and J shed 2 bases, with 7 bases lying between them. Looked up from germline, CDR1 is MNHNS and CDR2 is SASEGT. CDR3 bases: TGTGCCAGCAGTGAACTAGGGGGCAATCAGCCCCAGCATTTT. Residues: CASSELGGNQPQHF.

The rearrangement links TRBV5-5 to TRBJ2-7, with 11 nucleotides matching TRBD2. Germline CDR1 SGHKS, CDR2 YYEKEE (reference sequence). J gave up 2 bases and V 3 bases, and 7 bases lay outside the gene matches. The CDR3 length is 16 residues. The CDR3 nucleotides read TGTGCCAGCAGCTCACTGTTAGCGGGGGGGACCTACGAGCAGTACTTC. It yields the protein CASSSLLAGGTYEQYF. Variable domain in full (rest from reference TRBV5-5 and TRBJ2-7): DAGVTQSPTHLIKTRGQQVTLRCSPISGHKSVSWYQQVLGQGPQFIFQYYEKEERGRGNFPDRFSARQFPNYSSELNVNALLLGDSALYLCASSSLLAGGTYEQYFGPGTRLTVT.

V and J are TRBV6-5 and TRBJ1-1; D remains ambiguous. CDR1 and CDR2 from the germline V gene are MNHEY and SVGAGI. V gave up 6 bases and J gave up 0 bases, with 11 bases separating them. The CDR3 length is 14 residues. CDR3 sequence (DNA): TGTGCCAGCAGGAAGACACACGTGAACACTGAAGCTTTCTTT. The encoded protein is CASRKTHVNTEAFF.

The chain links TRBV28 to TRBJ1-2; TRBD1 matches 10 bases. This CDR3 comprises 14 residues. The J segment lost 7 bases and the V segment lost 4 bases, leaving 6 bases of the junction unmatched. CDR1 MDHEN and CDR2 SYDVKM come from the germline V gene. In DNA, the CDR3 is TGTGCCAGCAGTTCTGCCCGGGACAGGGGTGGCTACACCTTC. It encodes CASSSARDRGGYTF.

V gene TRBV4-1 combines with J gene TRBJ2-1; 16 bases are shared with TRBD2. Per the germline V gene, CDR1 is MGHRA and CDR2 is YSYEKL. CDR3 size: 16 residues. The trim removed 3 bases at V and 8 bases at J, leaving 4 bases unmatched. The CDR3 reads CASSHTGTSGGDEQFF. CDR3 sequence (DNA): TGCGCCAGCAGCCATACCGGGACTAGCGGGGGGGATGAGCAGTTCTTC.